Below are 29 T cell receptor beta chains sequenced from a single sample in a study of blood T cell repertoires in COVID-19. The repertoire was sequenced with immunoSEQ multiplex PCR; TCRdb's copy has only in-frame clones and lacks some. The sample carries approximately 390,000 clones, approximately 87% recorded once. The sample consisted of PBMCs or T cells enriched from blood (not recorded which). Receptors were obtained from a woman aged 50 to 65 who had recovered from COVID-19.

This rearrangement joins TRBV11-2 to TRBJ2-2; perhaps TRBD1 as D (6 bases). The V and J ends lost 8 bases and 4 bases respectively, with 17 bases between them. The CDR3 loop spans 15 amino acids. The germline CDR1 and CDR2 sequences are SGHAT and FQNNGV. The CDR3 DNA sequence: TGTGCCAGCGTCAGGGACACTGGGCCCACCGGGGAGCTGTTTTTT. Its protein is CASVRDTGPTGELFF.

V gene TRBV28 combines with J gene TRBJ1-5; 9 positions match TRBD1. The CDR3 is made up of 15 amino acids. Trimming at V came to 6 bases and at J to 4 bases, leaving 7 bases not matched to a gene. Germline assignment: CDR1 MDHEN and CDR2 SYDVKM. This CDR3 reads CASSLGTGRNQPQHF. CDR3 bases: TGTGCCAGCAGCCTGGGGACAGGGAGGAATCAGCCCCAGCATTTT.

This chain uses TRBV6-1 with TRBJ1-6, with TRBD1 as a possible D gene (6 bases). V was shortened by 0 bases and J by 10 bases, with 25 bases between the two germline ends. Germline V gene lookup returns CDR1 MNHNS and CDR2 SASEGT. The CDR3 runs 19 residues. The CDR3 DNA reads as TGTGCCAGCAGTGAAGCACCGGGACATAAATCGCCTAGCGGGTCACCCCTCCACTTT. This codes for CASSEAPGHKSPSGSPLHF.

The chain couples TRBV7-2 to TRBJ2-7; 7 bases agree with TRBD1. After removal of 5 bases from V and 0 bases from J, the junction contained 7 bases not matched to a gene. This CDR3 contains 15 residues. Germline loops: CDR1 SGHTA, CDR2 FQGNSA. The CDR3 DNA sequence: TGTGCCAGCAGCCGGACAGGAGCGGCCTCCTACGAGCAGTACTTC. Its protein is CASSRTGAASYEQYF.

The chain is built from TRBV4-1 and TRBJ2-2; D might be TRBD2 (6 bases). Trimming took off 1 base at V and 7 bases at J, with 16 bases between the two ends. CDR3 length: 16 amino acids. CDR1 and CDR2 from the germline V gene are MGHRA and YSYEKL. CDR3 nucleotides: TGCGCCAGCAGCCAAGGGGACTCCATAGGTATCGGGGAGCTGTTTTTT. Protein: CASSQGDSIGIGELFF.

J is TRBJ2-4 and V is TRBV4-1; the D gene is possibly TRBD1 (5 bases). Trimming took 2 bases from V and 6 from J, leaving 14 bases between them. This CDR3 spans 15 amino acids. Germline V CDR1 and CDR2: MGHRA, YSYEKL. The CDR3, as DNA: TGCGCCAGCAGCCAATCCGACAGTAATGGAAACATTCAGTACTTC. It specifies CASSQSDSNGNIQYF.

CDR3 amino acids: CASSEGQGFNYGYTF. The CDR3 coding sequence is TGTGCCAGCAGTGAGGGACAGGGGTTCAACTATGGCTACACCTTC. The chain is built from TRBV2 and TRBJ1-2, with TRBD1 matching 10 bases. This CDR3 spans 15 amino acids. The V and J ends lost 3 bases and 2 bases, in that order; junction bases with no gene match: 3. CDR1 is SNHLY and CDR2 is FYNNEI in the germline V gene.

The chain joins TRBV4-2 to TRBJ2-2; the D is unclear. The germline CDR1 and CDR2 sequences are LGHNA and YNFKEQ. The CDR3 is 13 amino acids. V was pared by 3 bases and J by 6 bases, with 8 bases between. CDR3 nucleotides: TGTGCCAGCAGCCACGCTATAGCCGGGGAGCTGTTTTTT. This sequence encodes CASSHAIAGELFF.

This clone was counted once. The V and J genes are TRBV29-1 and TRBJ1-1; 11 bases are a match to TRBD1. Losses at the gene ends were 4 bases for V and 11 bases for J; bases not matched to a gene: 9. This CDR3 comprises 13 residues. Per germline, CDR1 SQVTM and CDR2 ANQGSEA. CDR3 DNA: TGCAGCGTTGGGGGAGGACAGGGGGCGCAGGCTTTCTTT. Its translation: CSVGGGQGAQAFF.

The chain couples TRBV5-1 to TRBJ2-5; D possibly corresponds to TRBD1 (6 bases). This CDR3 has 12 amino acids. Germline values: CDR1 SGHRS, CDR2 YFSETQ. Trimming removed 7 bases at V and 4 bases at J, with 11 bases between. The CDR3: CASGQGSETQYF. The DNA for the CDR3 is TGCGCCAGCGGGCAGGGGTCAGAGACCCAGTACTTC.

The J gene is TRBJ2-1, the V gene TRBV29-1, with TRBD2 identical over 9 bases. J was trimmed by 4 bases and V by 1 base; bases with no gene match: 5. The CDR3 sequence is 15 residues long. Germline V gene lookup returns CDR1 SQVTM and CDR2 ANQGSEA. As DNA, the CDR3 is TGCAGCGTTGAAGTTGGACTAGCGTCATACAATGAGCAGTTCTTC. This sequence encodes CSVEVGLASYNEQFF.

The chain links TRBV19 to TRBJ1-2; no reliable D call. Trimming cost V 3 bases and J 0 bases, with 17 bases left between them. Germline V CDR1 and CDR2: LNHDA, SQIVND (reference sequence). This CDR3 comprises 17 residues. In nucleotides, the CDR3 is TGTGCCAGTAGTATGGACTTCTTGGGGAGAGCTAACTATGGCTACACCTTC. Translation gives CASSMDFLGRANYGYTF.

Written as DNA, the CDR3 is TGTGCCAGCAGCCAAAGCCGGGACTCTAACTATGGCTACACCTTC. It is translated as CASSQSRDSNYGYTF. The chain carries TRBV14 and TRBJ1-2; a possible D gene is TRBD1 (5 bases). The CDR3 length is 15 residues. Trimming removed 2 bases at V and 0 bases at J, with 10 bases between. The germline V gene has CDR1 SGHDN and CDR2 FVKESK.

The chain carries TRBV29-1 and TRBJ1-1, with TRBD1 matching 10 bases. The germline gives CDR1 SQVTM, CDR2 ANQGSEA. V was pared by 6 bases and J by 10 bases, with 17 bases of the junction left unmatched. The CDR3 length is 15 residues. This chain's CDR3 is CSVSLRSGQGSVAFF. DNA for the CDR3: TGCAGCGTGTCCCTTAGATCGGGACAGGGGAGTGTAGCTTTCTTT.

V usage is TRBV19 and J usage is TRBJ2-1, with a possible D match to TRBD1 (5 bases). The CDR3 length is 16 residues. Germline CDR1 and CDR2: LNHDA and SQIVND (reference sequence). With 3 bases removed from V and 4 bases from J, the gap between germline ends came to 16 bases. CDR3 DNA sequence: TGTGCCAGTAGTATGGGGCAGCTCCCTGAGTACAATGAGCAGTTCTTC. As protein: CASSMGQLPEYNEQFF.

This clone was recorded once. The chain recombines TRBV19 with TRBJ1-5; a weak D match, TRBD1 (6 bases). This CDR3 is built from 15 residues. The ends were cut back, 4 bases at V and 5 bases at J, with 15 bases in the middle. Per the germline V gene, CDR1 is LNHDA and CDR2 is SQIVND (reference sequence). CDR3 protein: CASSNGQTFDQPQHF. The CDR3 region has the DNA TGTGCCAGTAGTAATGGACAGACCTTCGATCAGCCCCAGCATTTT.

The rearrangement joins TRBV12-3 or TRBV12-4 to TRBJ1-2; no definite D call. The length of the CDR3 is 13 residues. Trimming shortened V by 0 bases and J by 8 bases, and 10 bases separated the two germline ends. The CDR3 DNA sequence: TGTGCCAGCAGTTTAGCGTTTAACTCGGGCTACACCTTC. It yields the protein CASSLAFNSGYTF.

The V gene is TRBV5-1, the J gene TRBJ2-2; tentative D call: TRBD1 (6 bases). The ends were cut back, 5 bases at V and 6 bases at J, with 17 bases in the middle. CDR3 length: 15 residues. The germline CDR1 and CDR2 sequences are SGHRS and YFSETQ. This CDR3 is CASSPMGAVSGELFF. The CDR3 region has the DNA TGCGCCAGCAGTCCTATGGGGGCCGTCTCCGGGGAGCTGTTTTTT.

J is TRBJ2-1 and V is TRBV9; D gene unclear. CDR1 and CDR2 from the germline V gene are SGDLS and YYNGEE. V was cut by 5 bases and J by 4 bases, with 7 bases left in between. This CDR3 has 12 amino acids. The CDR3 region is CASSQNYNEQFF. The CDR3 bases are TGTGCCAGCAGTCAGAATTACAATGAGCAGTTCTTC.

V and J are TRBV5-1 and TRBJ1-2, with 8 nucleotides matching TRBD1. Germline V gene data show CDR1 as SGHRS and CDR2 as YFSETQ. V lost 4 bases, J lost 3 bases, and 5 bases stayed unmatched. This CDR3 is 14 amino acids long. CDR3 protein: CASSTDRADYGYTF. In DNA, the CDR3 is TGCGCCAGCAGCACGGACAGGGCTGACTATGGCTACACCTTC.

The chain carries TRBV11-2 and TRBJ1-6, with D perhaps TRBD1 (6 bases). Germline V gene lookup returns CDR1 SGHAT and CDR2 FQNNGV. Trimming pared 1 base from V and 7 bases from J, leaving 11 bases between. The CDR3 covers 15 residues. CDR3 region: CASSLVVTGNSPLHF. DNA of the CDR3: TGTGCCAGCAGCTTAGTTGTTACAGGGAATTCACCCCTCCACTTT.

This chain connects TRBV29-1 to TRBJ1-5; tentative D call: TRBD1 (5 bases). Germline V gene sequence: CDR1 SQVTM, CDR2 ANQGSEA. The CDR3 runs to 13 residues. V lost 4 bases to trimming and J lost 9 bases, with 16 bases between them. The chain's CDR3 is CSVGVTPQGPQHF. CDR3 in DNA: TGCAGCGTTGGCGTCACCCCGCAGGGGCCCCAGCATTTT.

The DNA of the CDR3 is TGTGCCAGCTCACCTAAACAGGGAGTTGGCTACACCTTC. Protein product: CASSPKQGVGYTF. The V gene is TRBV18, the J gene TRBJ1-2, with D possibly being TRBD1 (6 bases). CDR1 and CDR2 from the germline V gene are KGHSH and LQKENI. V was trimmed by 3 bases and J by 7 bases, leaving 12 bases between them. This CDR3 contains 13 residues.

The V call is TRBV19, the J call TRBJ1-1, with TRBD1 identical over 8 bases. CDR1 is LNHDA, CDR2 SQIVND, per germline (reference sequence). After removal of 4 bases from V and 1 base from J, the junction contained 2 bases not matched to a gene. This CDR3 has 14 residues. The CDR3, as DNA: TGTGCCAGTAGTACAACAGGGGGGAACACTGAAGCTTTCTTT. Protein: CASSTTGGNTEAFF. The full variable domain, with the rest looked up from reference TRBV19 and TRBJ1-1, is DGGITQSPKYLFRKEGQNVTLSCEQNLNHDAMYWYRQDPGQGLRLIYYSQIVNDFQKGDIAEGYSVSREKKESFPLTVTSAQKNPTAFYLCASSTTGGNTEAFFGQGTRLTVV.

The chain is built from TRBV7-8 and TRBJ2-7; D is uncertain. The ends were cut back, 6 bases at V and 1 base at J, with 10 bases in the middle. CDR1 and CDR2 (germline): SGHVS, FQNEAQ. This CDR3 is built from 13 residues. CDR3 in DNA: TGTGCCAGCAGAGGAGATTTATCCTACGAGCAGTACTTC. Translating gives CASRGDLSYEQYF.

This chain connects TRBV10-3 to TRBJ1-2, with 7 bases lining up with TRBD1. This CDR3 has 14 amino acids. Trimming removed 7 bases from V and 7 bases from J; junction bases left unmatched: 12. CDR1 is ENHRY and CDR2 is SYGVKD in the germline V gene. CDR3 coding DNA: TGTGCCATCATCGCCGACAGGGCTGTGGCTGGCTACACCTTC. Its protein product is CAIIADRAVAGYTF.

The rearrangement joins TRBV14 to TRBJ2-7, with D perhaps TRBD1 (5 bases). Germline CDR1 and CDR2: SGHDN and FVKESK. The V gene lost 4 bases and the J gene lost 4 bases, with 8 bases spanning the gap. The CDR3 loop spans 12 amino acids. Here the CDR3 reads CASSPDRYEQYF. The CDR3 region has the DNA TGTGCCAGCAGCCCCGACAGATACGAGCAGTACTTC.

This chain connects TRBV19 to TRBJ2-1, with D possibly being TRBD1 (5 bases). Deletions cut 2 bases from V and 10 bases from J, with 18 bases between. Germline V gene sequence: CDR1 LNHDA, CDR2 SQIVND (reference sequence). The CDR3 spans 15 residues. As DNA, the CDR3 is TGTGCCAGTAGTATAAGGCAGGACATACAATCCGAGCAGTTCTTC. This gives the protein CASSIRQDIQSEQFF. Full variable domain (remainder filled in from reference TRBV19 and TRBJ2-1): DGGITQSPKYLFRKEGQNVTLSCEQNLNHDAMYWYRQDPGQGLRLIYYSQIVNDFQKGDIAEGYSVSREKKESFPLTVTSAQKNPTAFYLCASSIRQDIQSEQFFGPGTRLTVL.

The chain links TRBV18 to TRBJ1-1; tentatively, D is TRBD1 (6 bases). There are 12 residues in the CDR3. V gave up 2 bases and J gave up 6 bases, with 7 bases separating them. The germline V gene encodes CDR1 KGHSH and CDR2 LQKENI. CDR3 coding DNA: TGTGCCAGCTCACCAAACAGGGCTGAAGCTTTCTTT. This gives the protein CASSPNRAEAFF.